This TCR beta chain was observed in a study of blood T cell repertoires in COVID-19. Study details: The samples span acute and convalescent COVID-19 from the United States, Italy and Spain. Sources were T cells, B-cell-depleted T cells, or PBMCs; the material itself was cDNA or gDNA.

This clone was found a few times. V was pared by 1 base and J by 2 bases, with 11 bases of the junction left unmatched. CDR3 length: 18 residues. CDR1 LGHDT and CDR2 YNNKEL come from the germline V gene (reference sequence). Authors' methods: From reference gene primer amplification, estimates of nucleated cell counts were derived. Clones were read by immunoSEQ multiplex PCR, and TCRdb kept only the in-frame ones, dropping some. That table gives V, J and clone size, and the DNA gave D and trimming. The sample includes some 120,000 clones, roughly 91% seen only once; the top ten take less than 2%. Sequenced sample: peripheral blood. The origin of this receptor is a human donor in a cohort sampled during active COVID-19. The gene calls are TRBV3-1 (or the pseudogene TRBV3-2) and TRBJ2-5, with 9 bases fitting TRBD2. The CDR3 DNA reads as TGTGCCAGCAGCCAAGTAGGTAGCGGGAGATCGGGACAAGAGACCCAGTACTTC. Amino acid sequence: CASSQVGSGRSGQETQYF.